The present TCR beta chain was sequenced within a study of patients and donors after allogeneic stem cell transplantation. TCRdb itself ran the RT-PCR reads through MiXCR, one entry per CDR3 protein. There are hundreds of thousands of distinct CDR3 sequences in the sample; 15% to 20% occur only once, and over 6% lies in the top ten. CDR1 is KGHDR, CDR2 SFDVKD, per germline. Trimming removed 3 bases from V and 0 bases from J; junction bases left unmatched: 9. The CDR3 runs to 19 residues. This TCR was recovered from a human donor who was either an allogeneic HSCT recipient or a stem cell or donor lymphocyte infusion donor (not recorded which). It is not recorded whose cells these are; they may come from a transplant donor. The chain carries TRBV24-1 and TRBJ2-1; 11 bases line up with TRBD2. The specimen was blood, either unsorted or a sorted T cell fraction (not recorded which). The CDR3 protein is CATSDHRGLADPSYNEQFF. CDR3 nucleotides: TGTGCCACCAGTGATCACCGGGGACTAGCGGACCCCTCCTACAATGAGCAGTTCTTC.